Below are 29 T cell receptor beta chains sequenced from a single sample in a study of shared clonotypes between healthy human individuals. This table comes from immunoSEQ multiplex PCR, and its TCRdb copy is limited to in-frame clones, with some not included. The table lists around 1 million clones, less than 85% of them singletons. The sequenced sample was memory CD4+ T cells sorted from blood. Subset: CD45RA-negative fraction. These receptors all come from a man between 18 and 35 years old in good health.

The chain is built from TRBV2 and TRBJ2-3, with 8 bases identical to TRBD1. With V trimmed by 6 bases and J by 3 bases, 8 bases remained unmatched. The CDR3 is made up of 15 amino acids. Germline V gives CDR1 SNHLY, CDR2 FYNNEI. CDR3 nucleotides: TGTGCCAGCAGATCACAGGGGGGTAAAACAGATACGCAGTATTTT. Its protein is CASRSQGGKTDTQYF.

Here the CDR3 reads CASSQLAGGTGANVLTF. In DNA, the CDR3 is TGCGCCAGCAGCCAGCTAGCGGGAGGGACTGGGGCCAACGTCCTGACTTTC. The rearrangement links TRBV4-1 to TRBJ2-6; 12 bases match TRBD2. This CDR3 has 17 residues. Looked up from germline, CDR1 is MGHRA and CDR2 is YSYEKL. The J segment lost 2 bases and the V segment lost 3 bases, leaving 2 bases of the junction unmatched.

CDR3: CASSQERGTGDTDTQYF. The CDR3 coding sequence is TGCGCCAGCAGCCAAGAAAGAGGGACAGGGGACACAGATACGCAGTATTTT. The chain uses TRBV4-1 and TRBJ2-3; TRBD1 aligns across 10 bases. The CDR3 is 17 residues long. The V and J ends lost 0 bases and 2 bases, in that order; junction bases with no gene match: 5. Germline CDR1 and CDR2: MGHRA and YSYEKL.

The V call is TRBV10-1, the J call TRBJ1-1; weak D call: TRBD1 (6 bases). V lost 6 bases to trimming and J lost 0 bases, with 8 bases between them. Germline CDR1 and CDR2: WNHNN and SYGVQD (reference sequence). The CDR3 runs 13 residues. CDR3 nucleotides: TGCGCCAGCAGGGACAGTCTGAACACTGAAGCTTTCTTT. This translates into CASRDSLNTEAFF.

The V call is TRBV6-4, the J call TRBJ2-5; TRBD2 is a possible D gene (6 bases). CDR1 MRHNA and CDR2 SNTAGT come from the germline V gene. V was pared by 4 bases and J by 1 base, with 10 bases between. The CDR3 length is 14 residues. In nucleotides, the CDR3 is TGTGCCAGCAGTGTTGGGGAGGTCCAAGAGACCCAGTACTTC. Protein product: CASSVGEVQETQYF.

This clone was seen just once. In the same sample, other DNA sequences code for this CDR3. The chain combines TRBV5-1 with TRBJ2-1; D perhaps matches TRBD1 (6 bases). CDR3 length: 15 amino acids. Trimming removed 4 bases at V and 0 bases at J, with 11 bases between. CDR1 is SGHRS, CDR2 YFSETQ, per germline. This CDR3 reads CASSLTGSSYNEQFF. Written as DNA, the CDR3 is TGCGCCAGCAGCCTGACAGGTAGCTCCTACAATGAGCAGTTCTTC. Using reference TRBV5-1 and TRBJ2-1 for the parts outside the CDR3, the full variable domain is KAGVTQTPRYLIKTRGQQVTLSCSPISGHRSVSWYQQTPGQGLQFLFEYFSETQRNKGNFPGRFSGRQFSNSRSEMNVSTLELGDSALYLCASSLTGSSYNEQFFGPGTRLTVL.

Comment on this clone: Other DNA sequences in this specimen translate into the identical CDR3. V usage is TRBV5-1 and J usage is TRBJ2-7; 9 bases line up with TRBD1. The CDR3 extends over 14 amino acids. Unmatched junction bases numbered 0, after V lost 0 bases and J lost 2 bases. The germline CDR1 and CDR2 sequences are SGHRS and YFSETQ. The CDR3 DNA sequence: TGCGCCAGCAGCTTGGACAGGGGGCCCTACGAGCAGTACTTC. This codes for CASSLDRGPYEQYF.

Concerning this clone itself: This sample includes further DNA sequences coding for the same CDR3. J is TRBJ2-7 and V is TRBV18, with a weak D call TRBD1 (6 bases). V gave up 3 bases and J gave up 1 base, with 10 bases separating them. This CDR3 region has 14 residues. CDR1 and CDR2 (germline): KGHSH, LQKENI. The CDR3 DNA is TGTGCCAGCTCACCGCAAGGACAGTCCTACGAGCAGTACTTC. Translating gives CASSPQGQSYEQYF.

The chain is built from TRBV2 and TRBJ2-5; D perhaps matches TRBD1 (6 bases). Germline loops: CDR1 SNHLY, CDR2 FYNNEI. V lost 7 bases and J 6 bases, leaving 18 bases between the germline ends. The CDR3 consists of 14 residues. CDR3 sequence: CASNTGQSRKTQYF. As DNA, the CDR3 is TGTGCCAGCAATACCGGACAGAGTAGAAAGACCCAGTACTTC.

This clone appeared a few times. CDR3 sequence: CASSYGGENEKLFF. DNA of the CDR3: TGTGCCAGCAGTTACGGGGGCGAGAACGAAAAACTGTTTTTT. The gene calls are TRBV6-6 and TRBJ1-4, with D maybe TRBD1 (6 bases). This CDR3 comprises 14 residues. V was trimmed by 2 bases and J by 8 bases, leaving 12 bases between them. Germline V gene sequence: CDR1 MNHNY, CDR2 SVGAGI (reference sequence).

J is TRBJ1-1 and V is TRBV19; tentative D call: TRBD1 (5 bases). This CDR3 is 11 amino acids long. The V gene lost 6 bases and the J gene lost 7 bases, with 9 bases spanning the gap. Germline values: CDR1 LNHDA, CDR2 SQIVND (reference sequence). In DNA, the CDR3 is TGTGCCAGTAGACAGGAGAATGAAGCTTTCTTT. Translation: CASRQENEAFF. The complete variable domain, with remaining parts taken from reference TRBV19 and TRBJ1-1, reads DGGITQSPKYLFRKEGQNVTLSCEQNLNHDAMYWYRQDPGQGLRLIYYSQIVNDFQKGDIAEGYSVSREKKESFPLTVTSAQKNPTAFYLCASRQENEAFFGQGTRLTVV.

The chain links TRBV14 to TRBJ2-7; TRBD2 agrees at 16 bases. The CDR3 extends over 16 amino acids. V lost 5 bases and J lost 3; bases outside the gene matches: 4. Looked up from germline, CDR1 is SGHDN and CDR2 is FVKESK. The CDR3 spells CASSEGLAGGYYEQYF. As DNA, the CDR3 is TGTGCCAGCAGCGAGGGACTAGCGGGAGGGTACTACGAGCAGTACTTC. Combining the CDR3 with reference TRBV14 and TRBJ2-7 gives the whole variable domain EAGVTQFPSHSVIEKGQTVTLRCDPISGHDNLYWYRRVMGKEIKFLLHFVKESKQDESGMPNNRFLAERTGGTYSTLKVQPAELEDSGVYFCASSEGLAGGYYEQYFGPGTRLTVT.

This chain uses TRBV19 with TRBJ2-2; no reliable D call. V was cut by 5 bases and J by 4 bases, with 11 bases left in between. The CDR3 extends over 14 amino acids. Germline-derived CDR1 and CDR2 are LNHDA and SQIVND (reference sequence). CDR3 in amino acids: CASSFRLGTGELFF. The CDR3 region has the DNA TGTGCCAGTAGTTTTAGACTCGGCACCGGGGAGCTGTTTTTT. Looking up the rest from reference TRBV19 and TRBJ2-2 gives the full variable domain: DGGITQSPKYLFRKEGQNVTLSCEQNLNHDAMYWYRQDPGQGLRLIYYSQIVNDFQKGDIAEGYSVSREKKESFPLTVTSAQKNPTAFYLCASSFRLGTGELFFGEGSRLTVL.

The chain links TRBV9 to TRBJ2-1; 9 bases are a match to TRBD2. Germline CDR1 is SGDLS and CDR2 is YYNGEE. The V segment lost 4 bases and the J segment 0 bases; nucleotides outside the gene matches: 8. The CDR3 is made up of 17 amino acids. The CDR3 protein is CASSTHSGGLSYNEQFF. CDR3 bases: TGTGCCAGCAGCACCCATAGCGGGGGCCTCTCCTACAATGAGCAGTTCTTC.

The chain carries TRBV5-1 and TRBJ1-4, with D perhaps matching TRBD1 (5 bases). Germline CDR1 SGHRS, CDR2 YFSETQ. The CDR3 is 15 amino acids. With 0 bases removed from V and 8 bases from J, the gap between germline ends came to 14 bases. In nucleotides, the CDR3 is TGCGCCAGCAGCTTGGCGGGGGTCGGCAACGAAAAACTGTTTTTT. It translates to CASSLAGVGNEKLFF.

The chain uses TRBV10-3 and TRBJ1-1, with 8 bases lining up with TRBD1. There are 14 residues in the CDR3. Trimming took 7 bases from V and 4 from J; bases not matched to a gene: 8. Germline CDR1 is ENHRY and CDR2 is SYGVKD. The CDR3 reads CAITSGTGATEAFF. The CDR3 nucleotides are TGTGCCATCACCTCCGGGACAGGTGCCACTGAAGCTTTCTTT.

The J gene is TRBJ2-1, the V gene TRBV11-1; D not certain. The V end lost 2 bases, the J end lost 7 bases, and 9 bases lay between the germline ends. The CDR3 loop spans 13 amino acids. Germline V CDR1 and CDR2: SGHAT, FQDESV (reference sequence). The CDR3 region has the DNA TGTGCCAGCAGCTTATCTTTGGGGAATGAGCAGTTCTTC. Residues: CASSLSLGNEQFF.

The V gene is TRBV7-9, the J gene TRBJ1-1, with D possibly TRBD1 on 6 matching bases. Looked up from germline, CDR1 is SEHNR and CDR2 is FQNEAQ (reference sequence). The germline V and J ends were trimmed by 2 bases and 7 bases, with 14 bases remaining between them. The CDR3 contains 14 residues. The DNA for the CDR3 is TGTGCCAGCAGCTTAAGGAACAGGGATGTTGAAGCTTTCTTT. It translates to CASSLRNRDVEAFF.

This chain joins TRBV4-2 and TRBJ1-5; 7 bases align to TRBD1. The V gene end was trimmed by 1 base and the J gene end by 4 bases; junction bases not matched to a gene: 4. The CDR3 spans 15 residues. Germline V lookup: CDR1 LGHNA, CDR2 YNFKEQ. The CDR3 loop is CASSQGDSSNQPQHF. CDR3 nucleotides: TGTGCCAGCAGCCAAGGGGACAGCTCTAATCAGCCCCAGCATTTT.

The J gene is TRBJ1-3, the V gene TRBV2; D is uncertain. Per the germline V gene, CDR1 is SNHLY and CDR2 is FYNNEI. The CDR3 loop spans 15 amino acids. V lost 4 bases and J 0 bases, leaving 10 bases between the germline ends. CDR3 region: CASSAGRSSGNTIYF. CDR3 in DNA: TGTGCCAGCAGTGCCGGCCGCAGCTCTGGAAACACCATATATTTT.

Of note for this clone: Given a much more abundant clone one base away, this may be a read error. Distinct nucleotide sequences in the sample also encode this CDR3. This chain connects TRBV2 to TRBJ1-2; 9 nucleotides agree with TRBD1. Germline lookup yields CDR1 SNHLY and CDR2 FYNNEI. The CDR3 runs 12 residues. Germline trimming cut 5 bases from V and 7 bases from J; bases unmatched to any gene: 2. CDR3 residues: CASSRDRAGYTF. DNA for the CDR3: TGTGCCAGCAGTCGGGACAGGGCTGGCTACACCTTC.

This clone showed up just a few times. V and J are TRBV13 and TRBJ2-1; 9 positions agree with TRBD1. V was pared by 1 base and J by 7 bases, with 8 bases of the junction left unmatched. The CDR3 loop spans 16 amino acids. Looked up from germline, CDR1 is PRHDT and CDR2 is FYEKMQ (reference sequence). CDR3: CASSLAHVDRGNEQFF. CDR3 nucleotide sequence: TGTGCCAGCAGCTTAGCCCATGTAGACAGGGGGAATGAGCAGTTCTTC. The full variable domain, its missing parts supplied by reference TRBV13 and TRBJ2-1, is AAGVIQSPRHLIKEKRETATLKCYPIPRHDTVYWYQQGPGQDPQFLISFYEKMQSDKGSIPDRFSAQQFSDYHSELNMSSLELGDSALYFCASSLAHVDRGNEQFFGPGTRLTVL.

The chain couples TRBV4-3 to TRBJ2-4, with 9 bases lining up with TRBD2. CDR1 and CDR2 from the germline V gene are LGHNA and YSLEER. Germline trimming cut 1 base from V and 7 bases from J; bases unmatched to any gene: 11. The CDR3 totals 17 residues. CDR3 nucleotide sequence: TGCGCCAGCAGCCAAGGAGGGCGGGAGGGCCGAGGGAACATTCAGTACTTC. Encoded protein: CASSQGGREGRGNIQYF.

This clone came up once. The chain has TRBV9 and TRBJ2-1; weak D call: TRBD2 (5 bases). Germline-derived CDR1 and CDR2 are SGDLS and YYNGEE. V shed 6 bases and J shed 5 bases, with 18 bases lying between them. CDR3 length: 15 amino acids. The CDR3 loop reads CASTPHGLLDNEQFF. Here the CDR3 DNA reads TGTGCCAGCACCCCCCACGGACTGTTAGACAATGAGCAGTTCTTC.

The gene calls are TRBV4-3 and TRBJ2-2; TRBD2 agrees at 11 bases. This CDR3 spans 17 amino acids. V lost 2 bases to trimming and J lost 7 bases; unmatched junction nucleotides: 9. From germline, CDR1 is LGHNA and CDR2 YSLEER. CDR3 sequence: CASSQNLAGGRGGELFF. The CDR3 DNA follows: TGCGCCAGCAGCCAAAACCTAGCGGGAGGACGGGGCGGGGAGCTGTTTTTT.

The chain employs TRBV18 and TRBJ2-2; D tentatively fits TRBD1 or TRBD2 (5 bases each). V lost 0 bases to trimming and J lost 7 bases, with 12 bases between them. The CDR3 runs to 15 residues. Germline V CDR1 and CDR2: KGHSH, LQKENI. CDR3 protein: CASSPPKGTGGELFF. In DNA form, the CDR3 reads TGTGCCAGCTCACCACCGAAAGGGACCGGCGGGGAGCTGTTTTTT.

The chain has TRBV7-2 and TRBJ1-1, with a tentative D call TRBD1 (6 bases). CDR1 and CDR2 (germline): SGHTA, FQGNSA. The V and J ends lost 4 bases and 4 bases respectively, with 16 bases between them. The CDR3 consists of 15 residues. The CDR3 reads CASSSQWGAGTEAFF. CDR3 DNA: TGTGCCAGCAGCTCCCAATGGGGGGCCGGCACTGAAGCTTTCTTT.

The chain links TRBV19 to TRBJ1-5, with TRBD1 matching 9 bases. This CDR3 spans 13 amino acids. The trim removed 7 bases at V and 4 bases at J, leaving 2 bases unmatched. Germline V gene data show CDR1 as LNHDA and CDR2 as SQIVND (reference sequence). The CDR3 DNA is TGTGCCAGTAACGGACAGGGGAATCAGCCCCAGCATTTT. Residues: CASNGQGNQPQHF.

V usage is TRBV5-1 and J usage is TRBJ2-7; TRBD2 matches at 7 bases. Trimming removed 2 bases from V and 2 bases from J; junction bases left unmatched: 1. CDR1 and CDR2 (germline): SGHRS, YFSETQ. This CDR3 has 13 amino acids. The CDR3 region has the DNA TGCGCCAGCAGCTTTAGCGGGCCCTACGAGCAGTACTTC. This codes for CASSFSGPYEQYF.